Listed here are 27 T cell receptor beta chains from one sample, sequenced in a study of lymphopenia after photon versus proton radiotherapy. Assay: immunoSEQ multiplex PCR; the TCRdb copy retains only in-frame clones and omits some. Of 150,000 to 200,000 clones listed, more than 85% were seen once; the top ten hold approximately 4.8%. The starting material was peripheral blood, obtained from a patient treated with photon-based radiotherapy. The receptors were gathered from a man aged 50 to 59 with gastric cancer.

The chain employs TRBV25-1 and TRBJ1-1, with D perhaps TRBD1 (5 bases). CDR3 size: 15 residues. Germline CDR1 is MGHDK and CDR2 is SYGVNS. V dropped 3 bases and J dropped 0 bases, with 11 bases sitting between them. The CDR3: CASSDKGPMNTEAFF. The CDR3 region has the DNA TGTGCCAGCAGTGATAAGGGACCCATGAACACTGAAGCTTTCTTT.

The chain couples TRBV6-5 to TRBJ2-7; 7 bases agree with TRBD2. The CDR3 length is 15 residues. The junction had 13 bases not matched to a gene; V was cut back by 10 bases and J by 1 base. CDR1 and CDR2 (germline): MNHEY, SVGAGI. The CDR3 is CATRRRETGSYEQYF. The CDR3 DNA is TGTGCCACACGACGGCGGGAGACGGGTTCCTACGAGCAGTACTTC.

CDR3 nucleotide sequence: TGTGCCAGCAGCTTGGTTAAAGCCGGGACTAGCGGACATTACGAGCAGTACTTC. Protein product: CASSLVKAGTSGHYEQYF. The chain has TRBV5-4 and TRBJ2-7; 11 nucleotides match TRBD2. V lost 0 bases to trimming and J lost 4 bases; unmatched junction nucleotides: 12. Germline V gene sequence: CDR1 SGHNT, CDR2 YYREEE (reference sequence). The CDR3 is 18 residues long.

This chain uses TRBV28 with TRBJ1-1; D unclear. V was shortened by 3 bases and J by 11 bases, with 13 bases between the two germline ends. The CDR3 totals 12 residues. Germline loops: CDR1 MDHEN, CDR2 SYDVKM. In nucleotides, the CDR3 is TGTGCCAGCAGTTTGATTGCCGAAAGGGCTTTCTTT. This gives the protein CASSLIAERAFF.

This chain joins TRBV19 and TRBJ2-1; 7 nucleotides line up with TRBD2. Germline assignment: CDR1 LNHDA and CDR2 SQIVND (reference sequence). CDR3 size: 14 residues. Unmatched junction bases numbered 8, after V lost 8 bases and J lost 4 bases. The CDR3 here is CASAGLAEYNEQFF. CDR3 nucleotide sequence: TGTGCCAGTGCAGGGCTAGCGGAATACAATGAGCAGTTCTTC.

The chain recombines TRBV7-3 with TRBJ2-2, with D perhaps matching TRBD1 (6 bases). V was clipped by 2 bases and J by 6 bases, with 7 bases between them. Germline V lookup: CDR1 SGHTA, CDR2 FQGTGA. The CDR3 totals 13 residues. Here the CDR3 DNA reads TGTGCCAGCAGCTTAGAGGGGGCCGGGGAGCTGTTTTTT. It codes for CASSLEGAGELFF. Full variable domain (missing parts from reference TRBV7-3 and TRBJ2-2): GAGVSQTPSNKVTEKGKYVELRCDPISGHTALYWYRQSLGQGPEFLIYFQGTGAADDSGLPNDRFFAVRPEGSVSTLKIQRTERGDSAVYLCASSLEGAGELFFGEGSRLTVL.

The J gene is TRBJ1-1, the V gene TRBV9; D gene uncertain. The CDR3 is made up of 12 amino acids. In germline, CDR1 is SGDLS, CDR2 YYNGEE. V lost 4 bases and J 2 bases, leaving 6 bases between the germline ends. CDR3 DNA: TGTGCCAGCAGCTTAGCAAACACTGAAGCTTTCTTT. Translating it yields CASSLANTEAFF.

This chain uses TRBV6-5 with TRBJ2-2, with unresolved D. Trimming took 11 bases from V and 0 from J, leaving 10 bases between them. The length of the CDR3 is 13 residues. Germline V lookup: CDR1 MNHEY, CDR2 SVGAGI. The CDR3: CASGRSNTGELFF. The CDR3 DNA sequence: TGTGCCTCCGGCAGATCGAACACCGGGGAGCTGTTTTTT.

CDR3 loop: CASSLEPRGTQYF. The CDR3 DNA reads TGTGCCAGTAGTCTGGAACCTAGGGGGACCCAGTACTTC. The V call is TRBV19, the J call TRBJ2-5; D is possibly TRBD1 (5 bases). The CDR3 is 13 amino acids. With 5 bases removed from V and 7 bases from J, the gap between germline ends came to 14 bases. Germline assignment: CDR1 LNHDA and CDR2 SQIVND (reference sequence).

The rearrangement uses TRBV5-1 and TRBJ1-1, with D hard to call. Germline lookup yields CDR1 SGHRS and CDR2 YFSETQ. This CDR3 region has 11 residues. Trimming took off 4 bases at V and 8 bases at J, with 9 bases between the two ends. As DNA, the CDR3 is TGCGCCAGCAGCCCAGGAAGGGAAGCTTTCTTT. Its protein product is CASSPGREAFF.

The V gene is TRBV18, the J gene TRBJ1-1, with no clear D. Per the germline V gene, CDR1 is KGHSH and CDR2 is LQKENI. The length of the CDR3 is 15 residues. V lost 2 bases and J lost 1, with 11 bases in between. The CDR3 protein is CASSPGREPNTEAFF. CDR3 sequence (DNA): TGTGCCAGCTCACCAGGGCGGGAACCGAACACTGAAGCTTTCTTT.

The genes are TRBV20-1 and TRBJ2-1, with D possibly being TRBD2 (5 bases). V dropped 6 bases and J dropped 8 bases, with 5 bases sitting between them. This CDR3 region has 9 residues. Per the germline V gene, CDR1 is DFQATT and CDR2 is SNEGSKA (reference sequence). The CDR3 region has the DNA TGCAGTGCGAGGGATGAGCAGTTCTTC. Translating it yields CSARDEQFF.

This chain links TRBV20-1 with TRBJ2-3; D is ambiguous. CDR3 size: 11 residues. CDR1 and CDR2 (germline): DFQATT, SNEGSKA (reference sequence). V lost 3 bases to trimming and J lost 5 bases, with 6 bases between them. The CDR3 region has the DNA TGCAGTGCTAGTCCTGGAGATACGCAGTATTTT. Encoded protein: CSASPGDTQYF.

The chain carries TRBV15 and TRBJ2-7; D perhaps matches TRBD2 (6 bases). The CDR3 runs 16 residues. Germline V gives CDR1 LNHNV, CDR2 YYDKDF (reference sequence). Trimming cost V 0 bases and J 4 bases, with 16 bases left between them. The CDR3 nucleotides read TGTGCCACCAGCAGAGATAGGGACTCCCCATGGTACGAGCAGTACTTC. This encodes CATSRDRDSPWYEQYF.

This chain uses TRBV30 with TRBJ1-2; D unresolved. The CDR3 runs 13 residues. Germline V gene data show CDR1 as GTSNPN and CDR2 as SVGIG (reference sequence). Trimming removed 3 bases at V and 4 bases at J, with 12 bases between. CDR3 residues: CAWRAQKFYGYTF. The DNA for the CDR3 is TGTGCCTGGAGGGCGCAGAAGTTCTATGGCTACACCTTC. The full variable domain, completed using reference TRBV30 and TRBJ1-2, is SQTIHQWPATLVQPVGSPLSLECTVEGTSNPNLYWYRQAAGRGLQLLFYSVGIGQISSEVPQNLSASRPQDRQFILSSKKLLLSDSGFYLCAWRAQKFYGYTFGSGTRLTVV.

The chain combines TRBV7-2 with TRBJ2-1, with TRBD2 matching 8 bases. Germline lookup yields CDR1 SGHTA and CDR2 FQGNSA. The CDR3 is made up of 15 amino acids. With 4 bases clipped from V and 1 base from J, the junction kept 3 bases outside the gene matches. This chain's CDR3 is CASSSAGVSYNEQFF. CDR3 DNA sequence: TGTGCCAGCAGCTCAGCGGGAGTATCCTACAATGAGCAGTTCTTC. The full variable domain, with the rest looked up from reference TRBV7-2 and TRBJ2-1, is GAGVSQSPSNKVTEKGKDVELRCDPISGHTALYWYRQSLGQGLEFLIYFQGNSAPDKSGLPSDRFSAERTGGSVSTLTIQRTQQEDSAVYLCASSSAGVSYNEQFFGPGTRLTVL.

The chain carries TRBV4-2 and TRBJ2-7; no clear D. Trimming removed 0 bases at V and 0 bases at J, with 6 bases between. The CDR3 sequence is 14 residues long. Germline values: CDR1 LGHNA, CDR2 YNFKEQ. CDR3 DNA: TGTGCCAGCAGCCAAGATCTTCTCTCCTACGAGCAGTACTTC. The encoded protein is CASSQDLLSYEQYF.

The chain combines TRBV2 with TRBJ1-1; D uncertain. Germline loops: CDR1 SNHLY, CDR2 FYNNEI. CDR3 size: 13 residues. Trimming cost V 8 bases and J 4 bases, with 14 bases left between them. The CDR3 nucleotides read TGTGCCAGCGAATCGCTGCCGGGCACTGAAGCTTTCTTT. Translating gives CASESLPGTEAFF.

V gene TRBV6-1 combines with J gene TRBJ1-5; D ambiguous. The CDR3 is 16 amino acids. Between the trimmed V and J ends, which lost 3 bases and 0 bases, there was a span of 12 bases. The germline gives CDR1 MNHNS, CDR2 SASEGT. CDR3 residues: CASSDLQLYSNQPQHF. CDR3 nucleotides: TGTGCCAGCAGTGACCTGCAGCTTTATAGCAATCAGCCCCAGCATTTT.

This chain links TRBV30 with TRBJ2-3; D may be TRBD1 (5 bases). The V end lost 0 bases, the J end lost 7 bases, and 20 bases lay between the germline ends. CDR1 and CDR2 (germline): GTSNPN, SVGIG (reference sequence). The CDR3 totals 16 residues. CDR3 sequence: CAWSVVFRDSRHTQYF. The CDR3, as DNA: TGTGCCTGGAGTGTAGTATTCAGAGACAGTCGGCATACGCAGTATTTT.

This clone appeared a few times. The chain has TRBV19 and TRBJ2-7, with 12 bases identical to TRBD2. The germline V gene encodes CDR1 LNHDA and CDR2 SQIVND (reference sequence). This CDR3 spans 14 amino acids. The V gene end was trimmed by 5 bases and the J gene end by 9 bases; junction bases not matched to a gene: 8. The CDR3 region is CASSPRTSGTLQYF. Here the CDR3 DNA reads TGTGCCAGTAGTCCCCGGACTAGCGGGACTCTGCAGTACTTC. Together with reference TRBV19 and TRBJ2-7, the CDR3 gives the full variable domain: DGGITQSPKYLFRKEGQNVTLSCEQNLNHDAMYWYRQDPGQGLRLIYYSQIVNDFQKGDIAEGYSVSREKKESFPLTVTSAQKNPTAFYLCASSPRTSGTLQYFGPGTRLTVT.

The rearrangement uses TRBV7-2 and TRBJ2-6; D unclear. Trimming took 1 base from V and 0 from J, leaving 4 bases between them. This CDR3 is 15 amino acids long. Germline V lookup: CDR1 SGHTA, CDR2 FQGNSA. DNA of the CDR3: TGTGCCAGCAGCTTAGGGCTCTCTGGGGCCAACGTCCTGACTTTC. Amino acids: CASSLGLSGANVLTF.

J is TRBJ2-2 and V is TRBV11-2, with D tentatively TRBD2 (5 bases). This CDR3 comprises 15 residues. The germline V and J ends were trimmed by 5 bases and 7 bases, with 17 bases remaining between them. Germline-derived CDR1 and CDR2 are SGHAT and FQNNGV. The CDR3: CASSPRRGLSGELFF. The CDR3 DNA reads TGTGCCAGCAGCCCGAGGCGAGGGTTGAGCGGGGAGCTGTTTTTT.

This sequence joins TRBV28 and TRBJ1-5; a weak D match, TRBD1 (5 bases). The germline V gene has CDR1 MDHEN and CDR2 SYDVKM. V lost 9 bases and J 9 bases, leaving 21 bases between the germline ends. The CDR3 is 14 amino acids. CDR3 DNA sequence: TGTGCCAGTTTAAGGGGAGGAGGGAATAGGCCCCAGCATTTT. It yields the protein CASLRGGGNRPQHF.

V and J are TRBV5-1 and TRBJ2-5; D unclear. This CDR3 contains 14 residues. Germline CDR1 and CDR2: SGHRS and YFSETQ. V dropped 0 bases and J dropped 1 base, with 7 bases sitting between them. The CDR3 DNA reads TGCGCCAGCAGCTTGGGGGCAGCCCAAGAGACCCAGTACTTC. Translating gives CASSLGAAQETQYF.

The rearrangement joins TRBV4-3 to TRBJ2-1, with 8 bases lining up with TRBD1. The CDR3 is made up of 13 amino acids. CDR1 is LGHNA and CDR2 is YSLEER in the germline V gene. Trimming removed 3 bases from V and 8 bases from J; junction bases left unmatched: 3. In DNA form, the CDR3 reads TGCGCCAGCAGCCAGGGACAGGAGTATGAGCAGTTCTTC. This sequence encodes CASSQGQEYEQFF.

This rearrangement joins TRBV9 to TRBJ2-2; D might be TRBD2 (6 bases). The CDR3 has 16 residues. V was clipped by 0 bases and J by 1 base, with 10 bases between them. Germline CDR1 SGDLS, CDR2 YYNGEE. The CDR3 here is CASSVGISGNTGELFF. CDR3 sequence (DNA): TGTGCCAGCAGCGTAGGTATTAGCGGGAACACCGGGGAGCTGTTTTTT.